These 27 T cell receptor beta chains share one sample of origin, sequenced in a study of CD8 T cells in ankylosing spondylitis. TCRdb passed the 5' RACE reads through MiXCR, listing each CDR3 protein once. The data contain some 200,000 distinct CDR3 sequences, 9.5% to 15% of them singletons. Sequencing was done on a sample of blood, either unsorted or a sorted T cell fraction (not recorded which). The receptors stem from a male donor with ankylosing spondylitis or in good health (not recorded which).

This clonotype occurred a few times. V and J are TRBV7-8 and TRBJ2-5; D is possibly TRBD1 or TRBD2 (7 bases each). CDR1 and CDR2 from the germline V gene are SGHVS and FQNEAQ. The CDR3 runs 17 residues. V was pared by 3 bases and J by 5 bases, with 22 bases between. The DNA of the CDR3 is TGTGCCAGCAGCTTGCGAGTCTCAGGGGGGGGCGGGGAGACCCAGTACTTC. Translated: CASSLRVSGGGGETQYF. The full variable domain, completed using reference TRBV7-8 and TRBJ2-5, is GAGVSQSPRYKVAKRGQDVALRCDPISGHVSLFWYQQALGQGPEFLTYFQNEAQLDKSGLPSDRFFAERPEGSVSTLKIQRTQQEDSAVYLCASSLRVSGGGGETQYFGPGTRLLVL.

This clonotype was recorded many times. The chain couples TRBV4-1 to TRBJ1-1; no firm D call. Germline-derived CDR1 and CDR2 are MGHRA and YSYEKL. Trimming stripped 0 bases from V and 1 base from J, with 12 bases between. The CDR3 has 16 residues. CDR3: CASSQDHRSSNTEAFF. CDR3 sequence (DNA): TGCGCCAGCAGCCAAGATCATCGGTCCTCGAACACTGAAGCTTTCTTT.

The table lists this clonotype with many counts. V and J are TRBV5-1 and TRBJ1-1; D is possibly TRBD1 (5 bases). Trimming shortened V by 0 bases and J by 5 bases, and 8 bases separated the two germline ends. Germline CDR1 SGHRS, CDR2 YFSETQ. This CDR3 contains 13 residues. The CDR3 DNA follows: TGCGCCAGCAGCTTGGTCGACAGTACTGAAGCTTTCTTT. It yields the protein CASSLVDSTEAFF.

The V and J genes are TRBV5-1 and TRBJ2-5, with 8 bases aligning to TRBD1. CDR3 length equals 16 residues. Germline V lookup: CDR1 SGHRS, CDR2 YFSETQ. V gave up 0 bases and J gave up 6 bases; unmatched junction bases: 10. CDR3 coding DNA: TGCGCCAGCAGCTTGGTTAGGCCAGGGGGCCAGAAGACCCAGTACTTC. Protein sequence: CASSLVRPGGQKTQYF. The variable domain in full, with the rest retrieved from reference TRBV5-1 and TRBJ2-5, is KAGVTQTPRYLIKTRGQQVTLSCSPISGHRSVSWYQQTPGQGLQFLFEYFSETQRNKGNFPGRFSGRQFSNSRSEMNVSTLELGDSALYLCASSLVRPGGQKTQYFGPGTRLLVL.

This clonotype has more than one count but fewer than ten. The chain has TRBV27 and TRBJ2-1; D gene uncertain. Germline loops: CDR1 MNHEY, CDR2 SMNVEV (reference sequence). CDR3 length: 11 amino acids. Trimming took off 6 bases at V and 6 bases at J, with 6 bases between the two ends. CDR3 loop: CASRQINEQFF. The CDR3 DNA is TGTGCCAGCAGACAGATCAATGAGCAGTTCTTC.

This clonotype was observed a handful of times. V gene TRBV27 combines with J gene TRBJ2-7, with a weak D call TRBD2 (8 bases). CDR3 size: 15 residues. Germline CDR1 MNHEY, CDR2 SMNVEV (reference sequence). The V gene lost 6 bases and the J gene lost 3 bases, with 18 bases spanning the gap. The DNA of the CDR3 is TGTGCCAGCAGCCATATAGCGGGACAGAGCTACGAGCAGTACTTC. Translating gives CASSHIAGQSYEQYF.

This clonotype occurred many times. The chain employs TRBV12-3 or TRBV12-4 and TRBJ2-1; 7 nucleotides match TRBD1. CDR3 size: 15 residues. J was trimmed by 5 bases and V by 5 bases; bases with no gene match: 9. The CDR3: CASSPAGTADNEQFF. Written as DNA, the CDR3 is TGTGCCAGCAGTCCAGCCGGGACAGCGGACAATGAGCAGTTCTTC.

The V gene is TRBV9, the J gene TRBJ1-1; 7 bases match TRBD1. Germline V CDR1 and CDR2: SGDLS, YYNGEE. V gave up 2 bases and J gave up 5 bases; unmatched junction bases: 3. The CDR3 runs 13 residues. Here the CDR3 DNA reads TGTGCCAGCAGCGTGACAGGGAGTACTGAAGCTTTCTTT. Translating it yields CASSVTGSTEAFF.

This rearrangement joins TRBV12-3 or TRBV12-4 to TRBJ1-1, with 8 bases matching TRBD1. J lost 6 bases, V lost 5 bases, and 5 bases had no gene match. The CDR3 has 13 residues. CDR3 sequence: CASSQTGVSEAFF. CDR3 coding DNA: TGTGCCAGCAGTCAGACAGGGGTGTCTGAAGCTTTCTTT.

The chain recombines TRBV20-1 with TRBJ1-2, with 7 bases identical to TRBD1. The CDR3 totals 13 residues. V lost 8 bases and J lost 4; bases outside the gene matches: 10. CDR1 DFQATT and CDR2 SNEGSKA come from the germline V gene (reference sequence). This chain's CDR3 is CSTSRGGAYGYTF. Written as DNA, the CDR3 is TGCAGTACCTCCAGGGGGGGGGCCTATGGCTACACCTTC.

This clonotype was recorded a few times. The chain couples TRBV11-3 to TRBJ2-1, with D unclear. Looked up from germline, CDR1 is SGHNT and CDR2 is YENEEA. Trimming shortened V by 5 bases and J by 3 bases, and 14 bases separated the two germline ends. The CDR3 length is 15 residues. In nucleotides, the CDR3 is TGTGCCAGCAGCACAACAGAGAGGAACTACAATGAGCAGTTCTTC. It specifies CASSTTERNYNEQFF.

This clonotype appeared many times. The J gene is TRBJ2-4, the V gene TRBV29-1; D remains unclear. Trimming removed 1 base at V and 3 bases at J, with 16 bases between. Germline CDR1 reads SQVTM; CDR2 reads ANQGSEA. CDR3 size: 16 residues. The CDR3 region has the DNA TGCAGCGTTGAAGGAGGCGGAGCTGATCTCAAAAACATTCAGTACTTC. It translates to CSVEGGGADLKNIQYF.

This clonotype was recorded only once. V gene TRBV7-9 combines with J gene TRBJ2-1; no firm D call. Germline loops: CDR1 SEHNR, CDR2 FQNEAQ (reference sequence). V lost 5 bases and J 0 bases, leaving 8 bases between the germline ends. This CDR3 contains 14 residues. The CDR3 nucleotides are TGTGCCAGCAGCCACAAGGGCTCCTACAATGAGCAGTTCTTC. This gives the protein CASSHKGSYNEQFF.

The chain recombines TRBV3-1 with TRBJ1-1, with a weak D call TRBD1 (6 bases). This CDR3 is built from 15 residues. CDR1 is LGHDT and CDR2 is YNNKEL in the germline V gene (reference sequence). V lost 0 bases and J 4 bases, leaving 12 bases between the germline ends. This chain's CDR3 is CASSQDQGWATEAFF. Here the CDR3 DNA reads TGTGCCAGCAGCCAAGATCAGGGGTGGGCCACTGAAGCTTTCTTT.

A few counts support this clonotype. The V and J genes are TRBV29-1 and TRBJ2-7; no definite D call. Between the trimmed V and J ends, which lost 3 bases and 2 bases, there was a span of 8 bases. This CDR3 region has 12 residues. Germline V CDR1 and CDR2: SQVTM, ANQGSEA. The CDR3 nucleotides are TGCAGCGTTGAGGACCAGGCCTACGAGCAGTACTTC. It encodes CSVEDQAYEQYF.

This clonotype was recorded a few times. The chain recombines TRBV27 with TRBJ2-1; D not resolved. The length of the CDR3 is 14 residues. V dropped 6 bases and J dropped 5 bases, with 14 bases sitting between them. Germline CDR1 and CDR2: MNHEY and SMNVEV (reference sequence). The CDR3: CASRRRANDNEQFF. The CDR3 region has the DNA TGTGCCAGCAGGCGACGTGCTAATGACAATGAGCAGTTCTTC.

V and J are TRBV6-1 and TRBJ2-7; D is uncertain. From germline, CDR1 is MNHNS and CDR2 SASEGT. The CDR3 spans 15 residues. Trimming pared 2 bases from V and 3 bases from J, leaving 14 bases between. This chain's CDR3 is CASSETRRTVYEQYF. In nucleotides, the CDR3 is TGTGCCAGCAGTGAAACCCGACGGACCGTCTACGAGCAGTACTTC.

This clonotype has a count of ten or more. The V and J genes are TRBV29-1 and TRBJ1-2; TRBD1 might be the D (6 bases). Germline values: CDR1 SQVTM, CDR2 ANQGSEA. Trimming left V 3 bases short and J 4 bases short, with 12 bases between. There are 13 residues in the CDR3. CDR3 residues: CSVDPGHLYGYTF. Here the CDR3 DNA reads TGCAGCGTTGACCCGGGACACCTCTATGGCTACACCTTC. The full variable domain, with the rest looked up from reference TRBV29-1 and TRBJ1-2, is SAVISQKPSRDICQRGTSLTIQCQVDSQVTMMFWYRQQPGQSLTLIATANQGSEATYESGFVIDKFPISRPNLTFSTLTVSNMSPEDSSIYLCSVDPGHLYGYTFGSGTRLTVV.

The chain is built from TRBV20-1 and TRBJ2-3; 12 nucleotides match TRBD2. Germline V CDR1 and CDR2: DFQATT, SNEGSKA (reference sequence). With 2 bases clipped from V and 10 bases from J, the junction kept 22 bases outside the gene matches. The length of the CDR3 is 19 residues. Here the CDR3 DNA reads TGCAGTGCTAGACCCGGGGCTAGCGGGGGGGCGTGGTTAGGAACGGCGCAGTATTTT. The encoded protein is CSARPGASGGAWLGTAQYF.

This chain joins TRBV12-3 or TRBV12-4 and TRBJ1-1, with D hard to call. Trimming cost V 6 bases and J 1 base, with 12 bases left between them. The CDR3 consists of 14 residues. CDR3 coding DNA: TGTGCCAGCAGCGCTAGACACCAGAACACTGAAGCTTTCTTT. Translating it yields CASSARHQNTEAFF.

The chain recombines TRBV7-8 with TRBJ2-1, with D perhaps matching TRBD2 (7 bases). From germline, CDR1 is SGHVS and CDR2 FQNEAQ. The germline V and J ends were trimmed by 3 bases and 4 bases, with 13 bases remaining between them. This CDR3 spans 15 amino acids. The CDR3, as DNA: TGTGCCAGCAGCTTTAGGGGGGGCGGGTACAATGAGCAGTTCTTC. The encoded protein is CASSFRGGGYNEQFF.

The V gene is TRBV24-1, the J gene TRBJ2-3; 11 bases match TRBD1. CDR3 length equals 17 residues. Germline-derived CDR1 and CDR2 are KGHDR and SFDVKD. Trimming cost V 4 bases and J 3 bases; bases outside gene matches: 8. CDR3 region: CATSERDRGRSTDTQYF. CDR3 DNA: TGTGCCACCAGTGAACGGGACAGGGGGAGGTCGACAGATACGCAGTATTTT.

The chain recombines TRBV2 with TRBJ2-7, with 7 bases lining up with TRBD2. Germline V gene data show CDR1 as SNHLY and CDR2 as FYNNEI. The V gene end was trimmed by 4 bases and the J gene end by 6 bases; junction bases not matched to a gene: 3. CDR3 size: 12 residues. CDR3 region: CASSGGGAEQYF. The CDR3, as DNA: TGTGCCAGCAGTGGGGGGGGTGCCGAGCAGTACTTC.

This clonotype turned up a few times. The V call is TRBV12-3 or TRBV12-4, the J call TRBJ2-3; 13 bases match TRBD2. This CDR3 is built from 17 residues. V lost 5 bases and J lost 3; bases outside the gene matches: 8. CDR3 DNA: TGTGCCAGCAGTGTTACTAGCGGGAGGGCCGGGACAGATACGCAGTATTTT. The encoded protein is CASSVTSGRAGTDTQYF.

This chain joins TRBV12-3 or TRBV12-4 and TRBJ1-2; a weak D match, TRBD1 (6 bases). Trimming removed 4 bases from V and 10 bases from J, with 16 bases in between. This CDR3 contains 13 residues. The CDR3 is CASSSYTGSDYTF. The CDR3 DNA sequence: TGTGCCAGCAGTTCCTATACAGGGTCGGACTACACCTTC.

This clonotype has ten or more counts. V usage is TRBV5-5 and J usage is TRBJ2-3; no clear D. The CDR3 sequence is 16 residues long. The germline CDR1 and CDR2 sequences are SGHKS and YYEKEE (reference sequence). Trimming took off 0 bases at V and 4 bases at J, with 15 bases between the two ends. CDR3 sequence reads: CASSLGGLRAPDTQYF. In DNA, the CDR3 is TGTGCCAGCAGCTTGGGAGGTCTAAGGGCCCCAGATACGCAGTATTTT.

This clonotype was counted only a few times. The chain has TRBV7-6 and TRBJ2-7; 8 bases align to TRBD2. Germline V gene data show CDR1 as SGHVS and CDR2 as FNYEAQ. The CDR3 is 16 amino acids. J gave up 4 bases and V 1 base, and 9 bases lay outside the gene matches. This chain's CDR3 is CASSLERESVGYEQYF. CDR3 DNA: TGTGCCAGCAGCTTAGAGCGGGAGTCCGTCGGTTACGAGCAGTACTTC.